The source of this TCR beta chain is a study of shared clonotypes between healthy human individuals. Germline V gene sequence: CDR1 KGHSH, CDR2 LQKENI. This CDR3 is built from 13 residues. V was shortened by 6 bases and J by 7 bases, with 12 bases between the two germline ends. Unsorted PBMCs provided DNA that was sequenced on ten immunoSEQ deep assay plates. This table comes from immunoSEQ multiplex PCR, and its TCRdb copy is limited to in-frame clones, with some not included. The sample has about 490,000 clones; around 73% are singletons. The sequence was collected from a middle-aged woman in good health. Some clones in this sample may be carry-over from other donors' samples. The rearrangement links TRBV18 to TRBJ1-4, with a possible D match to TRBD1 (6 bases). The specimen was PBMCs. The CDR3 is CASSPDRAEKLFF. CDR3 DNA: TGTGCCAGCTCCCCGGACAGAGCTGAAAAACTGTTTTTT.